The T cell receptor beta chain described here comes from a study of shared clonotypes between healthy human individuals (TCRdb year 2020). Turning to the overall study: A couple of women and a few men aged 18 to 49 years were included in the cohort. For each donor, CD4 naive and CD4 memory were each run on three plates, CD8 naive on two plates, and CD8 memory on one plate. To estimate repertoire size and how much clonotypes are shared between individuals, the study performed deep sequencing of blood TCR repertoires from five healthy adults. To increase sequencing depth and limit assay-specific biases, different laboratories used diverse techniques to prepare libraries and sequence TCR repertoires. Each donor's leukapheresis produced roughly between about 0.8 and 10 billion PBMCs. What the work shows at the level of the full study, not this receptor alone: Higher generation probabilities were observed for clonotypes shared by all four sorted-subset donors than for non-shared clonotypes. Larger estimated clonotype richness was generally found for naive subsets than for memory subsets. Pairwise subsampling led to the expectation that sequencing depth would affect the degree of clonotype sharing among donors. The genetic and exposure-history diversity represented was limited by the small number of donors. Incomplete sequencing was indicated by rarefaction of sorted-subset datasets, despite the large sequencing depth. Across a few donors, 5% to 6% of naive CD4, roughly 3.5% of naive CD8, approximately 2.5% of memory CD4, and about 0.44% of memory CD8 clonotypes were shared. Sampling was restricted to blood, and TCR repertoires in tissues likely differ from the TCR repertoires found in blood.

The donors were healthy, HIV-negative adults who had no recently reported acute infections or vaccinations. All donors were Caucasian adults living in Nashville, Tennessee, USA. Magnetic negative selection was used to enrich CD4+ T cells, after which naive cells were positively selected on CD45RA and the negative fraction became the memory subset. After blood collection by leukapheresis, PBMCs were isolated using Ficoll-Histopaque density gradient centrifugation and then cryopreserved in the vapor phase of liquid nitrogen. Analytical flow cytometry was used to check the purity and quantity of every magnetically sorted T cell population. Genomic DNA was isolated from each sorted fraction and quantified by UV absorbance on a Nanodrop 2000c. CDR1 and CDR2 were assigned from the germline V gene (reference sequence) as GTSNPN and SVGIG. The CDR3 spans 13 residues, from the cysteine through the phenylalanine. Only CDR3 DNA is held: 39 bases, read in frame from base 1. Here V drops 0 bases and J drops 5 bases, and the junction holds 4 bases not matched to any gene.

TCR CDR3 regions were amplified from genomic DNA by multiplex PCR using the deep immunoSEQ assay. Extracted genomic DNA from each cell subset was spread evenly across all wells of several immunoSEQ 96-well plates, with each plate serving as a replicate. For sorted subsets, each replicate PCR was loaded with about 0.2 ug genomic DNA, equivalent to 30,000 or so T cell genomes. Purified libraries were quantified with a Qubit 3.0 fluorometer, sized on a Bioanalyzer 2100, and re-quantified with the KAPA Library Quantification kit. Each immunoSEQ 96-well plate was sequenced on its own single-read 150-cycle Illumina NextSeq 550 flow cell. In the paper's pipeline: Because the immunoSEQ output held only junctional sequences and lacked quality scores, the filtering could not match the filtering applied to full-length reads. To assign V/J genes and CDR3, sequences were annotated against IMGT germline references using PyIR, a Python wrapper for IgBLAST v1.9. Reads with weak V/J assignments (E-value above 1e-6), missing CDR3, stop codons, out-of-frame junctions, or ambiguous translated residues were removed. A V3J clonotype was defined by an identical inferred V gene, J gene, and CDR3 amino acid sequence. Percentage overlap between repertoires was calculated by dividing the number of shared unique clonotypes by the size of the smaller repertoire. Three approaches were used to assess repertoire richness: RTK rarefaction, the Chao1 estimator, and Recon v2.1 estimates of unobserved clonotypes. OLGA was used to compute generation probabilities for all TCRbeta clonotypes that the gDNA method yielded from a handful of donors. Held by TCRdb, this immuneACCESS table contains in-frame sequences only and omits some clones. Under half of the omission traces to an unresolved V gene where checked; the cause of the rest is unknown. V and J calls and clone size come straight from that table; D and trimming were deduced from the DNA. This sample has 2 million to 2.5 million clones in its table, and over 85% of those were observed once. The top ten clones comprise around 0.37% of the sample.

As to this clone: The antigen it recognizes is unknown. No much larger clonotype is one base removed from it; base qualities were not supplied.

Material for sequencing was naive CD4+ T cells from PBMCs. The cell subset or site tag for this specimen amounts to: CD45RA+ positively selected. The sequence links TRBV30 to TRBJ2-7; 7 bases in between match TRBD1. This clonotype originated in a man aged 18-30 years in good health. Some clones in this sample may be carry-over from other donors' samples. The nucleotide sequence is TGTGCCTGGAGTGTTGGGCAGGGGGACGAGCAGTACTTC. The encoded protein is CAWSVGQGDEQYF. The full variable domain, with segments outside the CDR3 supplied by the reference TRBV30 and TRBJ2-7 proteins, appears as SQTIHQWPATLVQPVGSPLSLECTVEGTSNPNLYWYRQAAGRGLQLLFYSVGIGQISSEVPQNLSASRPQDRQFILSSKKLLLSDSGFYLCAWSVGQGDEQYFGPGTRLTVT.